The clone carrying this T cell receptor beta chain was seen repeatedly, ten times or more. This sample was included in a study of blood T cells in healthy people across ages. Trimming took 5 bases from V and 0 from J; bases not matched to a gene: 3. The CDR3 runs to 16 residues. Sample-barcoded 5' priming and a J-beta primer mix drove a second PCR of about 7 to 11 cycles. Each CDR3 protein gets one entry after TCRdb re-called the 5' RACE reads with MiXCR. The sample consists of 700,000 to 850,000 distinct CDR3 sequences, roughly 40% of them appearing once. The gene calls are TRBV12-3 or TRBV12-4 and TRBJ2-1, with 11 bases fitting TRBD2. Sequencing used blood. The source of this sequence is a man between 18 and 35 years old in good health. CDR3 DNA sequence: TGTGCCAGCAGTGACGGGACTAGCGGCTCCTACAATGAGCAGTTCTTC. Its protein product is CASSDGTSGSYNEQFF.